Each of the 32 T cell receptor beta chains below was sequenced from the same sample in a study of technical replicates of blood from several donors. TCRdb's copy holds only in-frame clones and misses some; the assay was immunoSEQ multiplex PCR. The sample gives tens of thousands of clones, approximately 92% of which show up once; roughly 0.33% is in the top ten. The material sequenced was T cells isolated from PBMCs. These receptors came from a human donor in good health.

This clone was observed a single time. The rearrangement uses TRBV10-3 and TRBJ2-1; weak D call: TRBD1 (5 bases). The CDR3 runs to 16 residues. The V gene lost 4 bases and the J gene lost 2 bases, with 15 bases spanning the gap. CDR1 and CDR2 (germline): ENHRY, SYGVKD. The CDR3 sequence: CAISGVGEVTYNEQFF. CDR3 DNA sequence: TGTGCCATCAGTGGAGTAGGGGAAGTAACCTACAATGAGCAGTTCTTC.

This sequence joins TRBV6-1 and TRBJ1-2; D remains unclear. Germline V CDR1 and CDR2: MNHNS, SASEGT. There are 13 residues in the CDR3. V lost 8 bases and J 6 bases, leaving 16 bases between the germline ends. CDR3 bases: TGTGCCAGCTTGCAAAGGTCGGGGAATGGCTACACCTTC. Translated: CASLQRSGNGYTF.

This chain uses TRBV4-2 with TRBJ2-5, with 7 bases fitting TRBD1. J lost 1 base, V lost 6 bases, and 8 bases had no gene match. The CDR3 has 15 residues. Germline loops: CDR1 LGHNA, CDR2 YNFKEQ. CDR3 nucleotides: TGTGCCAGCAGGGTAAACCGACAGGGCCAAGAGACCCAGTACTTC. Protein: CASRVNRQGQETQYF.

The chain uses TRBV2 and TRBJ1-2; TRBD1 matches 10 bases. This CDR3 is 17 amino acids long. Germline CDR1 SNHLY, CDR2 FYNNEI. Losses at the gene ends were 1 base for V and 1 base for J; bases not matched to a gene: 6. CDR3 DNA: TGTGCCAGCAGTGAAGATATGGGACAGGGGATTAACTATGGCTACACCTTC. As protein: CASSEDMGQGINYGYTF.

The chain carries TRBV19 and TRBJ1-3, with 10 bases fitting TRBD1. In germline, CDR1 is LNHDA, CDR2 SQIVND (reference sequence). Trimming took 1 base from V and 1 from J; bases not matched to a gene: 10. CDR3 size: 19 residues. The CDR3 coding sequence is TGTGCCAGTAGTATAGTGAGCTGGACAGGGGGTATTTCTGGAAACACCATATATTTT. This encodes CASSIVSWTGGISGNTIYF.

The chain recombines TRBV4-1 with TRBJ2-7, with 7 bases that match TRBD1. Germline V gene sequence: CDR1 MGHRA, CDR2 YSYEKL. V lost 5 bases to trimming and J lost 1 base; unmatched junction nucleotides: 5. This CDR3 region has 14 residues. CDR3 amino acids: CASSYNRGSYEQYF. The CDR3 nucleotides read TGCGCCAGCAGCTATAACAGGGGTTCCTACGAGCAGTACTTC.

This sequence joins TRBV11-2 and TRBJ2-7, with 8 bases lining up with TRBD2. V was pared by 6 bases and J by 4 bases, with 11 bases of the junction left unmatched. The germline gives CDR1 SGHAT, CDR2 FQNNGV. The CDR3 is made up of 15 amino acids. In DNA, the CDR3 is TGTGCCAGCAGTTGGCTTTTAGCGGGATTTTACGAGCAGTACTTC. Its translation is CASSWLLAGFYEQYF.

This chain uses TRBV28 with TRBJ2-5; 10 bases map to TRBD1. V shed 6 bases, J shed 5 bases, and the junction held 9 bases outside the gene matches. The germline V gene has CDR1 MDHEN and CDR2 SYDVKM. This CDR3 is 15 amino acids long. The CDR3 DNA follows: TGTGCCAGCAGCGCAGTGACAGGGGGCCGCGAGACCCAGTACTTC. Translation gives CASSAVTGGRETQYF.

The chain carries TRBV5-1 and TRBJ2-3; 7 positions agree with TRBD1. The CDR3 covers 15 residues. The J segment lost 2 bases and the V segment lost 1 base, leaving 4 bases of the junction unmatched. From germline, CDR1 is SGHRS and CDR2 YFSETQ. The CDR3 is CASSLTGATTDTQYF. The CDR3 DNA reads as TGCGCCAGCAGCTTGACAGGGGCAACCACAGATACGCAGTATTTT.

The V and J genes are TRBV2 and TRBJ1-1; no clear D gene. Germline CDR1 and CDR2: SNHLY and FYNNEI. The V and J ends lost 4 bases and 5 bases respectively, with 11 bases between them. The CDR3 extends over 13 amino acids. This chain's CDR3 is CASSGSSRTEAFF. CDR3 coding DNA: TGTGCCAGCAGTGGATCTTCTAGGACTGAAGCTTTCTTT.

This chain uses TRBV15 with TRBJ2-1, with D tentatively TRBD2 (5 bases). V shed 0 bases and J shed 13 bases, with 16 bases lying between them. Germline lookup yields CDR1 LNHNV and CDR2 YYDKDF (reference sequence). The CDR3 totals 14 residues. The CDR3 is CATSREVGDLKQFF. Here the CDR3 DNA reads TGTGCCACCAGCAGAGAAGTCGGGGATTTGAAACAGTTCTTC. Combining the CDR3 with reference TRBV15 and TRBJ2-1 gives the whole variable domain DAMVIQNPRYQVTQFGKPVTLSCSQTLNHNVMYWYQQKSSQAPKLLFHYYDKDFNNEADTPDNFQSRRPNTSFCFLDIRSPGLGDTAMYLCATSREVGDLKQFFGPGTRLTVL.

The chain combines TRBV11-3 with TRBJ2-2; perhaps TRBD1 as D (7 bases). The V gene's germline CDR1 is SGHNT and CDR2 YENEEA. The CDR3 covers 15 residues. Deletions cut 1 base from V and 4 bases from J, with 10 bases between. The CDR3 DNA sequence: TGTGCCAGCAGCTTAGTCCAGGGGGGCACCGGGGAGCTGTTTTTT. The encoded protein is CASSLVQGGTGELFF. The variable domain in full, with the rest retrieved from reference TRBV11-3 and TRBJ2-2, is EAGVVQSPRYKIIEKKQPVAFWCNPISGHNTLYWYLQNLGQGPELLIRYENEEAVDDSQLPKDRFSAERLKGVDSTLKIQPAELGDSAVYLCASSLVQGGTGELFFGEGSRLTVL.

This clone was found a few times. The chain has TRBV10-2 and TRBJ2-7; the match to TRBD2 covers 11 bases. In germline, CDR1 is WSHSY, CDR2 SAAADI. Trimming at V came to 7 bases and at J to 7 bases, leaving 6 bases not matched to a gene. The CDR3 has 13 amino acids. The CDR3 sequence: CASKTSGVGEQYF. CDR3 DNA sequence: TGCGCCAGCAAGACTAGCGGGGTTGGAGAGCAGTACTTC.

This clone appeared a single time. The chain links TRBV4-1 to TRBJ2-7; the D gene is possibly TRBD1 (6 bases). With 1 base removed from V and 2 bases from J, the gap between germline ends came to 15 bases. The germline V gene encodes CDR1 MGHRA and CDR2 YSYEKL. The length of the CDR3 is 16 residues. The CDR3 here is CASSQAGSGAPYEQYF. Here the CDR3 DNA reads TGCGCCAGCAGCCAAGCGGGTTCAGGGGCCCCCTACGAGCAGTACTTC.

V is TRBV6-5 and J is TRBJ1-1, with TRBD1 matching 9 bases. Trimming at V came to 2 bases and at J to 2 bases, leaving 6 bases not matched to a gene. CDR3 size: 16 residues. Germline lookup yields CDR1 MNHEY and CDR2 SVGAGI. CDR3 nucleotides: TGTGCCAGCAGTTACACAGGGGGCAGAGATAACACTGAAGCTTTCTTT. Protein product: CASSYTGGRDNTEAFF.

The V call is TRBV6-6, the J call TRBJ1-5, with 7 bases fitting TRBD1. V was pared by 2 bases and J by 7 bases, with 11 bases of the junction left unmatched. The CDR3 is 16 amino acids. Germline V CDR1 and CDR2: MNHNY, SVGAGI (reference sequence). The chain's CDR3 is CASSYPVVRGAQPQHF. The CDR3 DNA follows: TGTGCCAGCAGTTACCCCGTAGTCAGGGGGGCACAGCCCCAGCATTTT.

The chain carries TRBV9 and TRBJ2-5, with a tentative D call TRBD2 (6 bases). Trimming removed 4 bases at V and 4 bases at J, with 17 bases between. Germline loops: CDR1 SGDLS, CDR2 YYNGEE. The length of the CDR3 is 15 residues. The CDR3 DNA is TGTGCCAGCAGCACTTCTGGCGGGAACGCAGAGACCCAGTACTTC. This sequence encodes CASSTSGGNAETQYF.

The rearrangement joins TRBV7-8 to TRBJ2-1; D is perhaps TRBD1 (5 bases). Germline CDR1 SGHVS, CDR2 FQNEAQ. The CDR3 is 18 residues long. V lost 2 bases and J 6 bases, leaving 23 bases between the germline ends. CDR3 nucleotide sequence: TGTGCCAGCAGCTTATTCGGGCCAACAGGTTATTCTCCCAATGAGCAGTTCTTC. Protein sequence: CASSLFGPTGYSPNEQFF.

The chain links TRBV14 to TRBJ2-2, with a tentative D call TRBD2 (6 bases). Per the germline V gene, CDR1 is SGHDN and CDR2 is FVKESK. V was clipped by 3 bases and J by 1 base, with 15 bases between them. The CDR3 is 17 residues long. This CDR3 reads CASSHFREKWNTGELFF. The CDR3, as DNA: TGTGCCAGCAGCCACTTTCGGGAGAAATGGAACACCGGGGAGCTGTTTTTT.

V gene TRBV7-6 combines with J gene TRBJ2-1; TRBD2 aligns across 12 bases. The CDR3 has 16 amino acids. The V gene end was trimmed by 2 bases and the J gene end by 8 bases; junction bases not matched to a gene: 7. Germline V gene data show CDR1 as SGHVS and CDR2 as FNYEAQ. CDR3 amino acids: CASSLLWTSGMDEQFF. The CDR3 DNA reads TGTGCCAGCAGCTTACTGTGGACTAGCGGGATGGATGAGCAGTTCTTC.

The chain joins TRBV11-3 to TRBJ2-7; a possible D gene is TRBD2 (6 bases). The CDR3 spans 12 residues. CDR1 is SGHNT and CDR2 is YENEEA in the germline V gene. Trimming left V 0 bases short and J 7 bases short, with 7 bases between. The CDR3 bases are TGTGCCAGCAGCTTAGAGGACTATGAGCAGTACTTC. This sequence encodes CASSLEDYEQYF. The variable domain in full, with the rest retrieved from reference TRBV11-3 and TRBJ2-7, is EAGVVQSPRYKIIEKKQPVAFWCNPISGHNTLYWYLQNLGQGPELLIRYENEEAVDDSQLPKDRFSAERLKGVDSTLKIQPAELGDSAVYLCASSLEDYEQYFGPGTRLTVT.

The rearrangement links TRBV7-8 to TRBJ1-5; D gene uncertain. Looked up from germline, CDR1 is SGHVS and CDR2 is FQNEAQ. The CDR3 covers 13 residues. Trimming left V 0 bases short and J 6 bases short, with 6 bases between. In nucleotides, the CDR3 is TGTGCCAGCAGCTTAGCGCGGTCTCAGCCCCAGCATTTT. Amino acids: CASSLARSQPQHF.

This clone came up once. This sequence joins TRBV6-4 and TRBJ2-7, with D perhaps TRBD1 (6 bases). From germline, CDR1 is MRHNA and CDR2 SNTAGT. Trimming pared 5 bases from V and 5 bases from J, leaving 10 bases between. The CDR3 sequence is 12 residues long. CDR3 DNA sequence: TGTGCCAGCAGTTTACAGGGAGACGAGCAGTACTTC. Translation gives CASSLQGDEQYF.

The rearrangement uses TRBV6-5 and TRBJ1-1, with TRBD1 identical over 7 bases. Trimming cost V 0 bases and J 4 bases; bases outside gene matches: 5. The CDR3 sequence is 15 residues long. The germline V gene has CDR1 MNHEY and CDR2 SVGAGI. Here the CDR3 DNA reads TGTGCCAGCAGTTACTCGACAGGGATCGGCACTGAAGCTTTCTTT. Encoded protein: CASSYSTGIGTEAFF.

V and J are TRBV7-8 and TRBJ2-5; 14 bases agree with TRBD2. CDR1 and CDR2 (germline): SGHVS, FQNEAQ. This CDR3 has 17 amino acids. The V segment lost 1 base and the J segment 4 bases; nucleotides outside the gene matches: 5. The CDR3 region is CASSLGPGLAGVETQYF. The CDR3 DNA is TGTGCCAGCAGCTTAGGCCCGGGACTAGCGGGAGTAGAGACCCAGTACTTC. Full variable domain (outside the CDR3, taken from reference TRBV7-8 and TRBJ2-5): GAGVSQSPRYKVAKRGQDVALRCDPISGHVSLFWYQQALGQGPEFLTYFQNEAQLDKSGLPSDRFFAERPEGSVSTLKIQRTQQEDSAVYLCASSLGPGLAGVETQYFGPGTRLLVL.

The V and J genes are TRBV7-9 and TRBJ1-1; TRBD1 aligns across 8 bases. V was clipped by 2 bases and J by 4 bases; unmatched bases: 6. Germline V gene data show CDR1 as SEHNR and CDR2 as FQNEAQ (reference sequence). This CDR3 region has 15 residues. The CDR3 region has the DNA TGTGCCAGCAGCTTACAGGGGGCAAGTAGCACTGAAGCTTTCTTT. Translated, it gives CASSLQGASSTEAFF.

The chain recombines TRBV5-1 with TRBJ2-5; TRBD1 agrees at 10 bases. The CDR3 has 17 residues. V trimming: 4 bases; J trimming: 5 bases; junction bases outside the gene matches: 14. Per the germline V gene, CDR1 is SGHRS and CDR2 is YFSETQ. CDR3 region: CASSLSTGTGVSETQYF. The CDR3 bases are TGCGCCAGCAGCCTGAGTACCGGGACAGGGGTTTCGGAGACCCAGTACTTC.

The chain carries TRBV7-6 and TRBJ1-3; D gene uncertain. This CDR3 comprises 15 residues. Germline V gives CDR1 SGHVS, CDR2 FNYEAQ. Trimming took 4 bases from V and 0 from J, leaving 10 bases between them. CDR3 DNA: TGTGCCAGCAGCTCCGTCGGGAGCTCTGGAAACACCATATATTTT. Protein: CASSSVGSSGNTIYF. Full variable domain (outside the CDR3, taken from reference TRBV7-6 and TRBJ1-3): GAGVSQSPRYKVTKRGQDVALRCDPISGHVSLYWYRQALGQGPEFLTYFNYEAQQDKSGLPNDRFSAERPEGSISTLTIQRTEQRDSAMYRCASSSVGSSGNTIYFGEGSWLTVV.

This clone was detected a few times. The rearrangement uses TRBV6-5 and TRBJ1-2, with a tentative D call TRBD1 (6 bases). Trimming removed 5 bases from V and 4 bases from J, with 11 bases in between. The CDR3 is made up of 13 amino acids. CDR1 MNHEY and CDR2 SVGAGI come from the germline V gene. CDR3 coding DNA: TGTGCCAGCAGTCGACAGGATTCCTATGGCTACACCTTC. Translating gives CASSRQDSYGYTF.

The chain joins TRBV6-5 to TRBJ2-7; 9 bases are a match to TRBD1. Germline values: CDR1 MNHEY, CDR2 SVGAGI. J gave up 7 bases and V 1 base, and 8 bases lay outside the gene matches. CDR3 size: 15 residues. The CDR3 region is CASSYFFGTGNEQYF. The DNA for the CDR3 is TGTGCCAGCAGTTACTTCTTTGGGACAGGGAATGAGCAGTACTTC.

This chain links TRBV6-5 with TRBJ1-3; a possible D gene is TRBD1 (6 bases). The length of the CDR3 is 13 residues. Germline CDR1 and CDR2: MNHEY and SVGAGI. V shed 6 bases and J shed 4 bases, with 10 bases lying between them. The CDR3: CASRVQGGNTIYF. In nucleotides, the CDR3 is TGTGCCAGCAGGGTACAGGGAGGAAACACCATATATTTT.

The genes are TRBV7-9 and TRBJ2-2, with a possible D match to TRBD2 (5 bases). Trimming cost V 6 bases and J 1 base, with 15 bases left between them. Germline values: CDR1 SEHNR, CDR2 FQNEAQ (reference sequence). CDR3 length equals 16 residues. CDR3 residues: CASRWESLGNTGELFF. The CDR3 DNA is TGTGCCAGCAGGTGGGAGTCCCTGGGGAACACCGGGGAGCTGTTTTTT.